This passage covers 10 T cell receptor beta chains from one sample sequenced in a study of patients and donors after allogeneic stem cell transplantation. TCRdb called the RT-PCR reads again in MiXCR, with one record for every CDR3 protein. The sample contains a few hundred thousand distinct CDR3 sequences, 14% of which appear only once. The sequenced material came from blood, either unsorted or a sorted T cell fraction (not recorded which). The receptor source for this set is a human donor who was either an allogeneic HSCT recipient or a stem cell or donor lymphocyte infusion donor (not recorded which). It is not recorded whose cells these are; they may come from a transplant donor.

This clonotype has only a few counts. The V call is TRBV18, the J call TRBJ2-3; 8 bases agree with TRBD1. The CDR3 is 15 residues long. V lost 5 bases to trimming and J lost 6 bases; unmatched junction nucleotides: 10. The germline V gene has CDR1 KGHSH and CDR2 LQKENI. The CDR3 reads CASSENRGRADTQYF. CDR3 DNA: TGTGCCAGCTCAGAGAACAGGGGGAGAGCGGATACGCAGTATTTT.

V is TRBV19 and J is TRBJ1-5; D remains ambiguous. Trimming removed 6 bases from V and 5 bases from J, with 11 bases in between. CDR3 length: 13 amino acids. Germline V gives CDR1 LNHDA, CDR2 SQIVND (reference sequence). The CDR3 bases are TGTGCCAGTAGCATCGACGGACATCAGCCCCAGCATTTT. Translated: CASSIDGHQPQHF.

This clonotype was seen once. CDR3 DNA: TGTGCCAGCAGGAGGGCGGGGTACACAGATACGCAGTATTTT. Amino acid sequence: CASRRAGYTDTQYF. The rearrangement joins TRBV7-2 to TRBJ2-3, with a weak D call TRBD2 (6 bases). V lost 6 bases and J 2 bases, leaving 12 bases between the germline ends. Germline assignment: CDR1 SGHTA and CDR2 FQGNSA. This CDR3 region has 14 residues.

J is TRBJ1-1 and V is TRBV5-4; the match to TRBD1 covers 7 bases. Germline V gives CDR1 SGHNT, CDR2 YYREEE (reference sequence). Germline trimming cut 2 bases from V and 1 base from J; bases unmatched to any gene: 2. This CDR3 region has 14 residues. CDR3 nucleotide sequence: TGTGCCAGCAGCTTCCGGGACAGGAACACTGAAGCTTTCTTT. Protein sequence: CASSFRDRNTEAFF.

This clonotype was detected only a few times. The rearrangement links TRBV2 to TRBJ2-1; no clear D. This CDR3 is built from 11 residues. Looked up from germline, CDR1 is SNHLY and CDR2 is FYNNEI. With 7 bases removed from V and 9 bases from J, the gap between germline ends came to 10 bases. The CDR3, as DNA: TGTGCCAGCACCGGCAGGTTTGAGCAGTTCTTC. Translating gives CASTGRFEQFF.

The chain carries TRBV20-1 and TRBJ2-1, with 13 bases lining up with TRBD2. V lost 4 bases to trimming and J lost 7 bases; unmatched junction nucleotides: 4. The CDR3 runs 14 residues. The V gene's germline CDR1 is DFQATT and CDR2 SNEGSKA (reference sequence). CDR3 amino acids: CSAKGLAGENEQFF. The CDR3 nucleotides are TGCAGTGCTAAAGGACTAGCGGGAGAAAATGAGCAGTTCTTC.

Here the CDR3 DNA reads TGTGCCAGCAGCCTGGACCAGGGGTATAGCAATCAGCCCCAGCATTTT. It yields the protein CASSLDQGYSNQPQHF. V and J are TRBV7-9 and TRBJ1-5, with a weak D call TRBD1 (6 bases). This CDR3 contains 16 residues. Per the germline V gene, CDR1 is SEHNR and CDR2 is FQNEAQ (reference sequence). Trimming pared 5 bases from V and 0 bases from J, leaving 14 bases between.

This clonotype was counted at least ten times. The chain combines TRBV12-3 or TRBV12-4 with TRBJ2-3; 7 positions agree with TRBD2. CDR3 size: 15 residues. The V and J ends lost 3 bases and 11 bases, in that order; junction bases with no gene match: 14. The CDR3 loop reads CASSLTTSVTDGQYF. The CDR3 DNA reads TGTGCCAGCAGTTTGACAACTAGCGTCACAGATGGGCAGTATTTT.

This clonotype was detected only a few times. Mismatch with germline at one junction end may stem from a read error. This sequence joins TRBV28 and TRBJ2-1; 10 positions match TRBD2. This CDR3 is 16 amino acids long. Germline-derived CDR1 and CDR2 are MDHEN and SYDVKM. The CDR3: CASRPGTYGLAALRSF. Written as DNA, the CDR3 is TGTGCCAGCAGACCCGGGACTTACGGACTAGCGGCCTTAAGGAGCTTC.

This clonotype turned up a few times. The chain links TRBV20-1 to TRBJ2-5; D remains unclear. Trimming took off 4 bases at V and 1 base at J, with 4 bases between the two ends. CDR3 size: 11 residues. The germline V gene encodes CDR1 DFQATT and CDR2 SNEGSKA (reference sequence). The CDR3 loop reads CSANTQETQYF. For the CDR3, the DNA is TGCAGTGCTAATACCCAAGAGACCCAGTACTTC.